This paragraph covers one T cell receptor (beta chain) sequence. Antigen specificity is unknown. The sample comes from a study of OX40 agonist ivuxolimab in advanced cancers. About the research overall: Clinicians treated patients with ivuxolimab, an agonistic anti-OX40 (CD134) antibody.

The assay was immunoSEQ multiplex PCR, and TCRdb's table has in-frame clones only and misses some. The sample lists tens of thousands of clones, 80% to 85% occurring once. Whole-study results and caveats: Relative to CD4+, CD8+ T cells held more expanded clones on average. The antigen specificity of the peripheral T cells (those that were expanded) was not determined. In the 0.1 to 3.0 mg/kg range, CD4+ and CD8+ blood T cells had expanded clonally by week 6.

This TCR was recovered from an adult with an advanced solid tumor such as melanoma, head and neck, liver or kidney cancer. The source material was CD4+ or CD8+ T cells sorted from blood, sampled in a trial of the OX40 agonist ivuxolimab.

CDR3 DNA: TGCAGCGTCGGATTTGCTAATGAAAAACTGTTTTTT. Its protein is CSVGFANEKLFF. The V and J genes are TRBV29-1 and TRBJ1-4, with D unresolved. The CDR3 extends over 12 amino acids. The V end lost 6 bases, the J end lost 3 bases, and 8 bases lay between the germline ends. Germline V lookup: CDR1 SQVTM, CDR2 ANQGSEA. The whole variable domain, filled in from reference TRBV29-1 and TRBJ1-4, reads SAVISQKPSRDICQRGTSLTIQCQVDSQVTMMFWYRQQPGQSLTLIATANQGSEATYESGFVIDKFPISRPNLTFSTLTVSNMSPEDSSIYLCSVGFANEKLFFGSGTQLSVL.